This TCR beta chain emerged from a study of blood T cell repertoires in COVID-19. In the study overall: The samples span acute and convalescent COVID-19 from the United States, Italy and Spain.

This clone was counted a single time. The CDR3 runs to 16 residues. With V trimmed by 6 bases and J by 1 base, 7 bases remained unmatched. CDR1 is MDHEN, CDR2 SYDVKM, per germline. Per the original data handling: How many nucleated cells were present was estimated from reference gene primer amplification. Assay: immunoSEQ multiplex PCR; the TCRdb copy retains only in-frame clones and omits some. The DNA gave D and trimming, while V, J and clone size come from that table. The table has about 68,000 clones, 70% to 90% seen once; the top ten hold 1.4%. The sequenced material came from peripheral blood. This receptor was identified in a woman aged 55-75 years with acute or convalescent COVID-19. This chain connects TRBV28 to TRBJ2-5; 11 bases align to TRBD2. The CDR3: CASSRLAGGSQETQYF. CDR3 bases: TGTGCCAGCAGCCGTCTAGCGGGGGGTAGCCAAGAGACCCAGTACTTC.